Listed here are 30 T cell receptor beta chains from one sample, sequenced in a study of T-cell memory formation after mild COVID-19. TCRdb recomputed calls from the 5' RACE reads with MiXCR, one row per CDR3 protein. This table holds some 250,000 distinct CDR3 sequences, 7.5% to 10% found once. Sequenced: PBMCs or a T cell subset sorted from them (not recorded which). The receptors derive from a man between 18 and 29 years old who had mild COVID-19 (a few samples of this study predate the infection). Cell type and time point are not known.

The chain employs TRBV7-3 and TRBJ1-1; D unresolved. The CDR3 has 15 residues. V lost 5 bases, J lost 1 base, and 14 bases lay in between. Per the germline V gene, CDR1 is SGHTA and CDR2 is FQGTGA. CDR3 DNA: TGTGCCAGCAGCCCCTCGTCGGCGAGGAACACTGAAGCTTTCTTT. Translation gives CASSPSSARNTEAFF. Looking up the rest from reference TRBV7-3 and TRBJ1-1 gives the full variable domain: GAGVSQTPSNKVTEKGKYVELRCDPISGHTALYWYRQSLGQGPEFLIYFQGTGAADDSGLPNDRFFAVRPEGSVSTLKIQRTERGDSAVYLCASSPSSARNTEAFFGQGTRLTVV.

This clonotype was observed a few times. The V gene is TRBV20-1, the J gene TRBJ2-1; D is ambiguous. V was shortened by 6 bases and J by 5 bases, with 20 bases between the two germline ends. There are 15 residues in the CDR3. In germline, CDR1 is DFQATT, CDR2 SNEGSKA (reference sequence). CDR3 nucleotides: TGCAGTGCCCTCCCCCCTTGGCGGAGAGACAATGAGCAGTTCTTC. Translation gives CSALPPWRRDNEQFF.

This clonotype came up a few times. This rearrangement joins TRBV11-2 to TRBJ2-1, with D possibly TRBD1 on 6 matching bases. Germline lookup yields CDR1 SGHAT and CDR2 FQNNGV. The CDR3 is 14 amino acids. V was shortened by 3 bases and J by 4 bases, with 10 bases between the two germline ends. This CDR3 is CASSFPGVYNEQFF. The CDR3 nucleotides read TGTGCCAGCAGCTTTCCAGGGGTTTACAATGAGCAGTTCTTC.

This clonotype was counted only a few times. The CDR3 here is CASSQDSFETQYF. The CDR3 DNA sequence: TGCGCCAGCAGCCAAGACTCCTTCGAGACCCAGTACTTC. The rearrangement links TRBV4-3 to TRBJ2-5; D remains ambiguous. CDR3 length equals 13 residues. The V end lost 0 bases, the J end lost 5 bases, and 7 bases lay between the germline ends. The germline V gene encodes CDR1 LGHNA and CDR2 YSLEER.

This clonotype has a handful of counts. This chain joins TRBV6-2 or TRBV6-3 and TRBJ2-3; 8 bases map to TRBD2. CDR1 is MNHEY, CDR2 SVGEGT, per germline. CDR3 length: 13 amino acids. V trimming: 5 bases; J trimming: 6 bases; junction bases outside the gene matches: 4. CDR3 nucleotide sequence: TGTGCCAGCAGTCGAGCGGGGGCTGATACGCAGTATTTT. Amino acid sequence: CASSRAGADTQYF.

The chain recombines TRBV16 with TRBJ2-2; D is uncertain. Deletions cut 0 bases from V and 9 bases from J, with 11 bases between. Germline values: CDR1 KGHSY, CDR2 FQNENV. The CDR3 loop spans 14 amino acids. This CDR3 reads CASSQSPLGRELFF. Written as DNA, the CDR3 is TGTGCCAGCAGCCAATCCCCCCTGGGCAGGGAGCTGTTTTTT.

This clonotype has a handful of counts. The genes are TRBV9 and TRBJ2-3; TRBD2 might be the D (6 bases). V was pared by 3 bases and J by 6 bases, with 11 bases between. Per germline, CDR1 SGDLS and CDR2 YYNGEE. The CDR3 is 13 amino acids. CDR3 sequence: CASSAGTFDTQYF. Here the CDR3 DNA reads TGTGCCAGCAGCGCCGGGACTTTTGATACGCAGTATTTT.

This clonotype was recorded a few times. The chain couples TRBV7-2 to TRBJ2-1, with TRBD2 identical over 7 bases. The CDR3 spans 17 residues. J lost 0 bases, V lost 0 bases, and 5 bases had no gene match. Per the germline V gene, CDR1 is SGHTA and CDR2 is FQGNSA. For the CDR3, the DNA is TGTGCCAGCAGCTTAGCGGCAAGCGGGGTCTCCTACAATGAGCAGTTCTTC. Amino acids: CASSLAASGVSYNEQFF. The variable domain in full, with the rest retrieved from reference TRBV7-2 and TRBJ2-1, is GAGVSQSPSNKVTEKGKDVELRCDPISGHTALYWYRQSLGQGLEFLIYFQGNSAPDKSGLPSDRFSAERTGGSVSTLTIQRTQQEDSAVYLCASSLAASGVSYNEQFFGPGTRLTVL.

The chain joins TRBV5-1 to TRBJ2-5, with 8 positions matching TRBD1. The J segment lost 3 bases and the V segment lost 4 bases, leaving 8 bases of the junction unmatched. The CDR3 totals 15 residues. Germline values: CDR1 SGHRS, CDR2 YFSETQ. This CDR3 reads CASSRDGQGKETQYF. CDR3 nucleotide sequence: TGCGCCAGCAGCCGGGACGGACAGGGAAAAGAGACCCAGTACTTC. Full variable domain (missing parts from reference TRBV5-1 and TRBJ2-5): KAGVTQTPRYLIKTRGQQVTLSCSPISGHRSVSWYQQTPGQGLQFLFEYFSETQRNKGNFPGRFSGRQFSNSRSEMNVSTLELGDSALYLCASSRDGQGKETQYFGPGTRLLVL.

This clonotype was counted at least ten times. This chain connects TRBV20-1 to TRBJ2-5; 7 bases match TRBD2. The CDR3 has 14 residues. The ends lost 6 bases at V and 5 bases at J; junction bases unmatched: 12. Germline CDR1 reads DFQATT; CDR2 reads SNEGSKA (reference sequence). The CDR3 DNA reads TGCAGTGCGAAACCGGGAGGCCAAAAGGAGACCCAGTACTTC. The encoded protein is CSAKPGGQKETQYF.

This clonotype was counted ten times or more. The J gene is TRBJ1-2, the V gene TRBV11-2; TRBD1 matches at 9 bases. Germline CDR1 SGHAT, CDR2 FQNNGV. The CDR3 is 14 residues long. V was clipped by 5 bases and J by 4 bases; unmatched bases: 5. The CDR3 is CASSRDRAFYGYTF. In DNA form, the CDR3 reads TGTGCCAGCAGCCGGGACAGGGCATTCTATGGCTACACCTTC.

This clonotype turned up a few times. The chain recombines TRBV9 with TRBJ1-2, with D perhaps TRBD1 (5 bases). Looked up from germline, CDR1 is SGDLS and CDR2 is YYNGEE. V dropped 1 base and J dropped 5 bases, with 6 bases sitting between them. CDR3 length: 12 amino acids. This CDR3 is CASSVSGYGYTF. CDR3 in DNA: TGTGCCAGCAGCGTATCAGGGTATGGCTACACCTTC.

This clonotype was seen a few times. This sequence joins TRBV2 and TRBJ2-3, with D possibly being TRBD2 (5 bases). Germline CDR1 and CDR2: SNHLY and FYNNEI. CDR3 length: 18 amino acids. V gave up 2 bases and J gave up 0 bases, with 18 bases separating them. CDR3 sequence: CASSERPPGGLSTDTQYF. The CDR3 DNA sequence: TGTGCCAGCAGTGAAAGGCCCCCGGGCGGGCTGAGCACAGATACGCAGTATTTT. The full variable domain, with the rest looked up from reference TRBV2 and TRBJ2-3, is EPEVTQTPSHQVTQMGQEVILRCVPISNHLYFYWYRQILGQKVEFLVSFYNNEISEKSEIFDDQFSVERPDGSNFTLKIRSTKLEDSAMYFCASSERPPGGLSTDTQYFGPGTRLTVL.

This clonotype was recorded a few times. The rearrangement uses TRBV12-3 or TRBV12-4 and TRBJ2-7; D is uncertain. There are 11 residues in the CDR3. The V and J ends lost 6 bases and 4 bases respectively, with 7 bases between them. CDR3 sequence: CASSRHYEQYF. For the CDR3, the DNA is TGTGCCAGCAGCCGGCATTACGAGCAGTACTTC.

This clonotype was seen more than once but under ten times. The J gene is TRBJ2-3, the V gene TRBV7-2, with D tentatively TRBD1 (5 bases). This CDR3 has 14 residues. CDR1 and CDR2 from the germline V gene are SGHTA and FQGNSA. V was shortened by 3 bases and J by 1 base, with 8 bases between the two germline ends. The CDR3 coding sequence is TGTGCCAGCAGCTTTGACAGTGGCACAGATACGCAGTATTTT. This encodes CASSFDSGTDTQYF.

This clonotype appeared a few times. The chain is built from TRBV5-5 and TRBJ2-5; 7 nucleotides match TRBD1. Germline V CDR1 and CDR2: SGHKS, YYEKEE (reference sequence). This CDR3 has 17 residues. V dropped 1 base and J dropped 4; count of bases not matched to a gene: 13. The CDR3 coding sequence is TGTGCCAGCAGCTTGTTCCCCGGCAGGGGGTCAGGAGAGACCCAGTACTTC. This sequence encodes CASSLFPGRGSGETQYF. The full variable domain, in which reference TRBV5-5 and TRBJ2-5 provide the parts outside the CDR3, is DAGVTQSPTHLIKTRGQQVTLRCSPISGHKSVSWYQQVLGQGPQFIFQYYEKEERGRGNFPDRFSARQFPNYSSELNVNALLLGDSALYLCASSLFPGRGSGETQYFGPGTRLLVL.

The table lists this clonotype with a few counts. The V gene is TRBV6-5, the J gene TRBJ2-1; 11 bases line up with TRBD1. The CDR3 spans 18 residues. From germline, CDR1 is MNHEY and CDR2 SVGAGI. Trimming cost V 6 bases and J 2 bases; bases outside gene matches: 12. The CDR3 region is CASRNSPWTGGTYNEQFF. The CDR3 coding sequence is TGTGCCAGCAGGAATTCTCCATGGACAGGGGGCACCTACAATGAGCAGTTCTTC.

The rearrangement links TRBV24-1 to TRBJ1-2, with 8 positions matching TRBD1. J lost 5 bases, V lost 2 bases, and 6 bases had no gene match. CDR3 length: 15 amino acids. Germline V gives CDR1 KGHDR, CDR2 SFDVKD. This CDR3 reads CATSDSGGPLYGYTF. The CDR3 DNA sequence: TGTGCCACCAGTGATTCAGGGGGCCCCCTATATGGCTACACCTTC.

CDR3 sequence reads: CASRSSTSSYNSPLHF. Written as DNA, the CDR3 is TGCGCCAGCAGATCTTCAACGAGCTCCTATAATTCACCCCTCCACTTT. The chain combines TRBV5-1 with TRBJ1-6, with D hard to call. CDR1 is SGHRS and CDR2 is YFSETQ in the germline V gene. Trimming shortened V by 5 bases and J by 0 bases, and 12 bases separated the two germline ends. CDR3 size: 16 residues.

The chain is built from TRBV9 and TRBJ1-3; no firm D call. Germline V gene data show CDR1 as SGDLS and CDR2 as YYNGEE. V was pared by 4 bases and J by 0 bases, with 14 bases between. The CDR3 totals 16 residues. Here the CDR3 reads CASSSRTYGSGNTIYF. CDR3 in DNA: TGTGCCAGCAGCTCCCGGACCTACGGCTCTGGAAACACCATATATTTT.

This chain connects TRBV4-3 to TRBJ1-5, with D tentatively TRBD1 (5 bases). V lost 0 bases, J lost 6 bases, and 12 bases lay in between. The germline gives CDR1 LGHNA, CDR2 YSLEER. CDR3 size: 15 residues. CDR3: CASSQDVQGGQPQHF. In DNA, the CDR3 is TGCGCCAGCAGCCAAGACGTGCAGGGCGGTCAGCCCCAGCATTTT.

The gene calls are TRBV24-1 and TRBJ1-1; a possible D gene is TRBD1 (5 bases). V was trimmed by 1 base and J by 8 bases, leaving 10 bases between them. The CDR3 consists of 13 residues. Germline lookup yields CDR1 KGHDR and CDR2 SFDVKD. CDR3 sequence: CATSDFARGEAFF. In DNA form, the CDR3 reads TGTGCCACCAGTGATTTTGCAAGGGGAGAAGCTTTCTTT.

This chain connects TRBV20-1 to TRBJ1-2; D remains ambiguous. Germline CDR1 reads DFQATT; CDR2 reads SNEGSKA (reference sequence). Trimming took 5 bases from V and 4 from J, leaving 8 bases between them. The CDR3 sequence is 11 residues long. CDR3 residues: CSARVSYGYTF. In nucleotides, the CDR3 is TGCAGTGCTCGGGTGTCCTATGGCTACACCTTC.

This clonotype has just a few counts. The chain combines TRBV28 with TRBJ1-1; TRBD1 is a possible D gene (6 bases). Germline CDR1 reads MDHEN; CDR2 reads SYDVKM. The CDR3 is made up of 16 amino acids. With 3 bases removed from V and 1 base from J, the gap between germline ends came to 15 bases. This chain's CDR3 is CASSFGGLYSNTEAFF. As DNA, the CDR3 is TGTGCCAGCAGTTTCGGGGGGCTATATTCGAACACTGAAGCTTTCTTT.

This clonotype was detected only a few times. The chain links TRBV7-9 to TRBJ2-7; a possible D gene is TRBD1 (6 bases). This CDR3 has 12 residues. Germline CDR1 and CDR2: SEHNR and FQNEAQ (reference sequence). The V end was cut by 6 bases, the J end by 2 bases, with 8 bases between. CDR3 in amino acids: CASSWDTYEQYF. The CDR3 coding sequence is TGTGCCAGCAGTTGGGACACCTACGAGCAGTACTTC.

At least ten counts were recorded for this clonotype. A junction end diverges from the germline sequence, so it may reflect a read error. CDR3 sequence (DNA): TGTGCCAGCAGCTTACGGGGGAGCGGGGAGACCCAGTACTTC. Translation gives CASSLRGSGETQYF. This rearrangement joins TRBV5-1 to TRBJ2-5, with a tentative D call TRBD2 (6 bases). Germline V gene lookup returns CDR1 SGHRS and CDR2 YFSETQ. This CDR3 contains 14 residues.

This chain's CDR3 is CASSMGGTNYGYTF. In nucleotides, the CDR3 is TGTGCCAGCAGCATGGGGGGGACGAACTATGGCTACACCTTC. The chain recombines TRBV6-6 with TRBJ1-2, with a tentative D call TRBD1 (5 bases). V was shortened by 6 bases and J by 2 bases, with 13 bases between the two germline ends. The germline V gene encodes CDR1 MNHNY and CDR2 SVGAGI (reference sequence). This CDR3 has 14 amino acids.

This chain joins TRBV15 and TRBJ2-3, with 10 nucleotides matching TRBD2. CDR1 is LNHNV and CDR2 is YYDKDF in the germline V gene (reference sequence). The V and J ends lost 2 bases and 3 bases, in that order; junction bases with no gene match: 14. CDR3 length equals 19 residues. Written as DNA, the CDR3 is TGTGCCACCAGCAGAAGATTAGCGGGGGGTACAAGCGTGACAGATACGCAGTATTTT. Translation: CATSRRLAGGTSVTDTQYF. The whole variable domain, remainder taken from reference TRBV15 and TRBJ2-3, is DAMVIQNPRYQVTQFGKPVTLSCSQTLNHNVMYWYQQKSSQAPKLLFHYYDKDFNNEADTPDNFQSRRPNTSFCFLDIRSPGLGDTAMYLCATSRRLAGGTSVTDTQYFGPGTRLTVL.

In this sample, this clonotype turned up many times. The rearrangement uses TRBV7-8 and TRBJ2-7; D may correspond to TRBD1 or TRBD2 (5 bases each). Trimming took off 5 bases at V and 0 bases at J, with 14 bases between the two ends. The CDR3 is 15 residues long. Germline V gene data show CDR1 as SGHVS and CDR2 as FQNEAQ. In nucleotides, the CDR3 is TGTGCCAGCAGCCCACGGGACCGGAGCTCCTACGAGCAGTACTTC. Its translation: CASSPRDRSSYEQYF. The full variable domain, in which reference TRBV7-8 and TRBJ2-7 provide the parts outside the CDR3, is GAGVSQSPRYKVAKRGQDVALRCDPISGHVSLFWYQQALGQGPEFLTYFQNEAQLDKSGLPSDRFFAERPEGSVSTLKIQRTQQEDSAVYLCASSPRDRSSYEQYFGPGTRLTVT.

The CDR3 reads CATSDLGDTQYF. CDR3 nucleotide sequence: TGTGCCACCAGTGATTTAGGGGATACGCAGTATTTT. The gene calls are TRBV24-1 and TRBJ2-3; D is unresolved. Trimming removed 1 base from V and 6 bases from J, with 4 bases in between. Per germline, CDR1 KGHDR and CDR2 SFDVKD. There are 12 residues in the CDR3.